Each of the 25 T cell receptor beta chains below was sequenced from the same sample in a study of shared clonotypes between healthy human individuals. Sequencing was performed with immunoSEQ multiplex PCR; in TCRdb, only in-frame clones are kept and a portion is missing. The sample records 400,000 to 600,000 clones, 95% to 97% being singletons. Sequenced: naive CD4+ T cells sorted from blood. Regarding subset: CD45RA+ positively selected. The receptors here all came from a woman aged 30 to 39 in good health.

The CDR3 bases are TGTGCCAGCAGCTTGGGGACTTACGGCACAGATACGCAGTATTTT. Translated: CASSLGTYGTDTQYF. V is TRBV5-4 and J is TRBJ2-3, with D possibly TRBD2 on 5 matching bases. This CDR3 spans 15 amino acids. V lost 0 bases and J 1 base, leaving 9 bases between the germline ends. Per germline, CDR1 SGHNT and CDR2 YYREEE (reference sequence).

CDR3 residues: CASSPGTRWDGEQYF. The CDR3 nucleotides read TGTGCCAGCAGCCCCGGGACTCGATGGGACGGGGAGCAGTACTTC. The rearrangement uses TRBV28 and TRBJ2-7; TRBD2 is a possible D gene (6 bases). V lost 6 bases, J lost 7 bases, and 22 bases lay in between. This CDR3 spans 15 amino acids. Per germline, CDR1 MDHEN and CDR2 SYDVKM.

The V call is TRBV6-5, the J call TRBJ1-2; tentatively, D is TRBD1 (5 bases). V was shortened by 2 bases and J by 1 base, with 14 bases between the two germline ends. The CDR3 length is 16 residues. Germline loops: CDR1 MNHEY, CDR2 SVGAGI. This CDR3 is CASSYDGTGNNYGYTF. For the CDR3, the DNA is TGTGCCAGCAGTTACGACGGGACGGGAAATAACTATGGCTACACCTTC.

This clone has a single count. This chain joins TRBV7-9 and TRBJ2-7, with 9 bases that match TRBD2. Unmatched junction bases numbered 11, after V lost 5 bases and J lost 0 bases. The CDR3 consists of 17 residues. Germline CDR1 SEHNR, CDR2 FQNEAQ (reference sequence). CDR3 DNA: TGTGCCAGCAGCAAACCGGGACTAGCAGTAATCTCCTACGAGCAGTACTTC. Protein sequence: CASSKPGLAVISYEQYF.

This chain connects TRBV9 to TRBJ1-5, with unresolved D. Germline V gives CDR1 SGDLS, CDR2 YYNGEE. V lost 0 bases, J lost 2 bases, and 9 bases lay in between. The CDR3 is made up of 15 amino acids. As DNA, the CDR3 is TGTGCCAGCAGCGTAGATTCTGGGGGCAATCAGCCCCAGCATTTT. This gives the protein CASSVDSGGNQPQHF.

This chain connects TRBV5-1 to TRBJ1-6; D unclear. Germline V gene data show CDR1 as SGHRS and CDR2 as YFSETQ. This CDR3 contains 15 residues. Deletions cut 5 bases from V and 8 bases from J, with 17 bases between. The CDR3 nucleotides are TGCGCCAGCAGTCAACGCCCAGCCCTTGATTCACCCCTCCACTTT. This sequence encodes CASSQRPALDSPLHF.

The chain has TRBV20-1 and TRBJ1-2; D gene uncertain. CDR3 length: 11 amino acids. Trimming stripped 6 bases from V and 8 bases from J, with 13 bases between. The germline V gene encodes CDR1 DFQATT and CDR2 SNEGSKA (reference sequence). The CDR3 bases are TGCAGTGCACCACAAGGTGGCGGCTACACCTTC. Its translation: CSAPQGGGYTF.

The chain combines TRBV6-6 with TRBJ2-4, with 9 bases identical to TRBD1. J was trimmed by 6 bases and V by 2 bases; bases with no gene match: 5. Germline CDR1 MNHNY, CDR2 SVGAGI (reference sequence). The CDR3 contains 15 residues. CDR3 region: CASSYQPGQGNIQYF. CDR3 nucleotides: TGTGCCAGCAGTTACCAGCCGGGACAGGGAAACATTCAGTACTTC.

The CDR3 reads CASSEYPNRATEAFF. Written as DNA, the CDR3 is TGTGCCAGCAGTGAATACCCGAACAGGGCCACTGAAGCTTTCTTT. This chain connects TRBV2 to TRBJ1-1; a weak D match, TRBD1 (6 bases). The CDR3 is made up of 15 amino acids. CDR1 is SNHLY and CDR2 is FYNNEI in the germline V gene. The V and J ends lost 2 bases and 4 bases respectively, with 14 bases between them.

The DNA of the CDR3 is TGTGCCAGCAGCTCGGCGGGACTAGCGGGAGACACGCAGTATTTT. It encodes CASSSAGLAGDTQYF. The chain employs TRBV5-6 and TRBJ2-3, with 14 bases identical to TRBD2. With V trimmed by 3 bases and J by 9 bases, 6 bases remained unmatched. Germline V gives CDR1 SGHDT, CDR2 YYEEEE. The CDR3 is made up of 15 amino acids.

This clone appeared a single time. The chain uses TRBV5-1 and TRBJ1-6, with 7 nucleotides matching TRBD1. The trim removed 0 bases at V and 6 bases at J, leaving 9 bases unmatched. CDR3 length: 17 residues. CDR1 is SGHRS, CDR2 YFSETQ, per germline. The CDR3: CASSLVDRSDINSPLHF. The CDR3 DNA is TGCGCCAGCAGCTTGGTGGACAGGAGTGATATTAATTCACCCCTCCACTTT.

The CDR3 loop is CATSRKSSGYEQFF. Here the CDR3 DNA reads TGTGCCACCAGCAGAAAAAGTAGTGGCTATGAGCAGTTCTTC. The V and J genes are TRBV15 and TRBJ2-1; no firm D call. CDR1 is LNHNV and CDR2 is YYDKDF in the germline V gene (reference sequence). V shed 2 bases and J shed 8 bases, with 13 bases lying between them. This CDR3 is 14 amino acids long.

The chain uses TRBV7-5 and TRBJ2-5; the listed D gene, TRBD1, was not tested against the DNA. TRBV7-5 is listed as a pseudogene. This CDR3 spans 15 amino acids. CDR3 in DNA: TGTGTCAGAACCTATTGGGACAGGGGAATTGAGACCCAGTACTTC. It specifies CVRTYWDRGIETQYF.

The J gene is TRBJ2-5, the V gene TRBV27; D unclear. The CDR3 consists of 14 residues. The germline CDR1 and CDR2 sequences are MNHEY and SMNVEV (reference sequence). The V and J ends lost 2 bases and 1 base respectively, with 8 bases between them. The CDR3 DNA reads TGTGCCAGCAGTTTACAGGCAAGCCAAGAGACCCAGTACTTC. This codes for CASSLQASQETQYF.

V and J are TRBV5-1 and TRBJ2-7; D call uncertain. This CDR3 is 14 amino acids long. Trimming stripped 4 bases from V and 0 bases from J, with 11 bases between. Germline values: CDR1 SGHRS, CDR2 YFSETQ. CDR3 loop: CASSRSISSYEQYF. The DNA for the CDR3 is TGCGCCAGCAGCAGGAGTATTAGCTCCTACGAGCAGTACTTC.

The rearrangement uses TRBV5-1 and TRBJ1-3; D call uncertain. The CDR3 loop spans 15 amino acids. The germline gives CDR1 SGHRS, CDR2 YFSETQ. The germline V and J ends were trimmed by 0 bases and 3 bases, with 10 bases remaining between them. The CDR3: CASSLAGRSGNTIYF. The CDR3 DNA is TGCGCCAGCAGCTTGGCTGGCAGAAGTGGAAACACCATATATTTT.

J is TRBJ1-1 and V is TRBV19; D might be TRBD1 (5 bases). CDR1 and CDR2 (germline): LNHDA, SQIVND (reference sequence). The CDR3 totals 14 residues. V dropped 5 bases and J dropped 0 bases, with 10 bases sitting between them. CDR3 in amino acids: CASSWGRMNTEAFF. CDR3 sequence (DNA): TGTGCCAGTAGTTGGGGACGGATGAACACTGAAGCTTTCTTT.

The chain has TRBV5-1 and TRBJ2-3, with unresolved D. Trimming removed 0 bases at V and 3 bases at J, with 11 bases between. CDR3 length: 15 amino acids. Germline V CDR1 and CDR2: SGHRS, YFSETQ. CDR3 region: CASSLEAGGTDTQYF. In nucleotides, the CDR3 is TGCGCCAGCAGCTTGGAGGCTGGTGGTACAGATACGCAGTATTTT.

This rearrangement joins TRBV5-6 to TRBJ2-1; 7 bases align to TRBD1. The CDR3 has 14 amino acids. Germline V gives CDR1 SGHDT, CDR2 YYEEEE. V shed 0 bases, J shed 4 bases, and the junction held 1 base outside the gene matches. CDR3 in amino acids: CASSLGQGYNEQFF. CDR3 coding DNA: TGTGCCAGCAGCTTGGGACAGGGATACAATGAGCAGTTCTTC.

This rearrangement joins TRBV7-9 to TRBJ1-1; D remains ambiguous. Germline lookup yields CDR1 SEHNR and CDR2 FQNEAQ (reference sequence). V shed 4 bases and J shed 3 bases, with 21 bases lying between them. This CDR3 spans 17 amino acids. CDR3 coding DNA: TGTGCCAGCAGCTCCATTTCGGCCAGACTCATCTACACTGAAGCTTTCTTT. Protein product: CASSSISARLIYTEAFF.

CDR3 loop: CASSPPGRSYEQYF. Here the CDR3 DNA reads TGTGCCAGCTCACCCCCGGGACGATCCTACGAGCAGTACTTC. The V gene is TRBV18, the J gene TRBJ2-7; D might be TRBD1 or TRBD2, each matching 5 bases. The CDR3 consists of 14 residues. Germline CDR1 is KGHSH and CDR2 is LQKENI. Trimming left V 3 bases short and J 1 base short, with 10 bases between.

V usage is TRBV6-5 and J usage is TRBJ2-7; 9 nucleotides match TRBD1. Germline V lookup: CDR1 MNHEY, CDR2 SVGAGI. The trim removed 2 bases at V and 7 bases at J, leaving 12 bases unmatched. The CDR3 is made up of 16 amino acids. The chain's CDR3 is CASSYPTGGSSGEQYF. The DNA of the CDR3 is TGTGCCAGCAGTTACCCGACAGGGGGGTCCTCGGGGGAGCAGTACTTC.

The chain recombines TRBV9 with TRBJ2-7; 8 bases fit TRBD1. The CDR3 totals 15 residues. In germline, CDR1 is SGDLS, CDR2 YYNGEE. V shed 4 bases, J shed 0 bases, and the junction held 6 bases outside the gene matches. The CDR3 DNA is TGTGCCAGCAGCCTCCGGGACAGGAGCTCCTACGAGCAGTACTTC. It translates to CASSLRDRSSYEQYF.

The chain carries TRBV27 and TRBJ2-1; 8 bases match TRBD2. The CDR3 is made up of 14 amino acids. With V trimmed by 8 bases and J by 5 bases, 8 bases remained unmatched. Germline V gene lookup returns CDR1 MNHEY and CDR2 SMNVEV (reference sequence). Written as DNA, the CDR3 is TGTGCCAGCTATGGTGGACTAGCAAACAATGAGCAGTTCTTC. It translates to CASYGGLANNEQFF.

V is TRBV19 and J is TRBJ2-3, with 7 bases aligning to TRBD1. The length of the CDR3 is 17 residues. The germline gives CDR1 LNHDA, CDR2 SQIVND (reference sequence). J was trimmed by 5 bases and V by 4 bases; bases with no gene match: 15. The CDR3: CASSRGRVITGVDTQYF. As DNA, the CDR3 is TGTGCCAGTAGTAGGGGGCGGGTAATAACAGGGGTAGATACGCAGTATTTT. Full variable domain (missing parts from reference TRBV19 and TRBJ2-3): DGGITQSPKYLFRKEGQNVTLSCEQNLNHDAMYWYRQDPGQGLRLIYYSQIVNDFQKGDIAEGYSVSREKKESFPLTVTSAQKNPTAFYLCASSRGRVITGVDTQYFGPGTRLTVL.